Below are 20 T cell receptor beta chains sequenced from a single sample in a study of T cell responses to AZD1222 COVID-19 vaccine. TCRdb's copy holds only in-frame clones and misses some; the assay was immunoSEQ multiplex PCR. The table has 100,000 to 150,000 clones, more than 75% seen once. This specimen consisted of peripheral blood, obtained on day 0 of AZD1222 vaccination. All receptors come from an adult in good health.

The chain links TRBV5-6 to TRBJ2-3, with D perhaps matching TRBD1 (6 bases). Germline V CDR1 and CDR2: SGHDT, YYEEEE. This CDR3 comprises 14 residues. Trimming cost V 4 bases and J 6 bases, with 15 bases left between them. CDR3 in amino acids: CASSSTGQRDTQYF. CDR3 in DNA: TGTGCCAGCAGCAGCACAGGACAGAGGGATACGCAGTATTTT. Variable domain in full (rest from reference TRBV5-6 and TRBJ2-3): DAGVTQSPTHLIKTRGQQVTLRCSPKSGHDTVSWYQQALGQGPQFIFQYYEEEERQRGNFPDRFSGHQFPNYSSELNVNALLLGDSALYLCASSSTGQRDTQYFGPGTRLTVL.

The count of this clone is one. The chain uses TRBV15 and TRBJ2-7; D ambiguous. Trimming pared 3 bases from V and 5 bases from J, leaving 11 bases between. Per the germline V gene, CDR1 is LNHNV and CDR2 is YYDKDF (reference sequence). This CDR3 has 13 amino acids. CDR3 protein: CATSRPPFDEQYF. Written as DNA, the CDR3 is TGTGCCACCAGCAGGCCCCCATTCGACGAGCAGTACTTC.

This sequence joins TRBV11-3 and TRBJ2-3, with D hard to call. The CDR3 runs to 11 residues. In germline, CDR1 is SGHNT, CDR2 YENEEA. V was cut by 2 bases and J by 5 bases, with 2 bases left in between. In DNA form, the CDR3 reads TGTGCCAGCAGCTTACAAGATACGCAGTATTTT. Amino acid sequence: CASSLQDTQYF.

The chain joins TRBV7-8 to TRBJ1-2; possibly TRBD1 for D (5 bases). The V and J ends lost 1 base and 8 bases respectively, with 17 bases between them. Germline-derived CDR1 and CDR2 are SGHVS and FQNEAQ. The CDR3 is 15 amino acids. CDR3 sequence: CASSLDRREYVGYTF. The DNA of the CDR3 is TGTGCCAGCAGCTTAGACAGGAGGGAATATGTGGGCTACACCTTC.

The chain carries TRBV7-9 and TRBJ2-7; the D gene could be TRBD1 or TRBD2 (7 bases each). V was cut by 8 bases and J by 3 bases, with 17 bases left in between. The germline CDR1 and CDR2 sequences are SEHNR and FQNEAQ (reference sequence). This CDR3 comprises 14 residues. This CDR3 is CASDAAGGDYEQYF. Here the CDR3 DNA reads TGTGCCAGCGACGCTGCAGGGGGGGACTACGAGCAGTACTTC.

The V call is TRBV5-4, the J call TRBJ2-1, with D perhaps matching TRBD1 (6 bases). The CDR3 has 14 amino acids. Germline V gene data show CDR1 as SGHNT and CDR2 as YYREEE (reference sequence). The V end lost 3 bases, the J end lost 4 bases, and 11 bases lay between the germline ends. The DNA of the CDR3 is TGTGCCAGCAGCTCCCGGGACATTTACAATGAGCAGTTCTTC. Its translation: CASSSRDIYNEQFF.

This rearrangement joins TRBV6-5 to TRBJ1-2; the D gene is possibly TRBD1 (5 bases). Deletions cut 8 bases from V and 4 bases from J, with 17 bases between. Germline V gives CDR1 MNHEY, CDR2 SVGAGI. CDR3 length equals 14 residues. As DNA, the CDR3 is TGTGCCAGCCAAACCCCGGGGGAGCCCTATGGCTACACCTTC. It is translated as CASQTPGEPYGYTF.

This clone was seen a single time. The chain joins TRBV4-1 to TRBJ2-3, with 11 bases lining up with TRBD1. Germline V lookup: CDR1 MGHRA, CDR2 YSYEKL. CDR3 length equals 16 residues. The junction had 6 bases not matched to a gene; V was cut back by 5 bases and J by 2 bases. The CDR3 loop reads CASSERGQGDTDTQYF. The DNA for the CDR3 is TGCGCCAGCAGCGAAAGGGGACAGGGGGACACAGATACGCAGTATTTT.

This clone was recorded only once. The chain has TRBV7-2 and TRBJ2-2; D gene uncertain. This CDR3 spans 14 amino acids. The germline CDR1 and CDR2 sequences are SGHTA and FQGNSA. The V end was cut by 1 base, the J end by 1 base, with 4 bases between. The CDR3 region has the DNA TGTGCCAGCAGCTTAGGACAGAACACCGGGGAGCTGTTTTTT. It encodes CASSLGQNTGELFF.

The chain is built from TRBV4-1 and TRBJ2-3, with 8 bases aligning to TRBD1. V shed 1 base, J shed 9 bases, and the junction held 9 bases outside the gene matches. Germline lookup yields CDR1 MGHRA and CDR2 YSYEKL. The CDR3 is 15 residues long. The CDR3 is CASSQVRTGHDTQYF. Here the CDR3 DNA reads TGCGCCAGCAGCCAAGTTCGGACAGGGCATGACACGCAGTATTTT.

The rearrangement links TRBV2 to TRBJ2-6, with 7 bases aligning to TRBD1. This CDR3 region has 16 residues. Germline V gene lookup returns CDR1 SNHLY and CDR2 FYNNEI. V shed 7 bases and J 1 base; nucleotides not matched to a gene: 7. The CDR3 protein is CASTPGQRSGANVLTF. For the CDR3, the DNA is TGTGCCAGCACCCCGGGACAGAGGTCTGGGGCCAACGTCCTGACTTTC.

V usage is TRBV30 and J usage is TRBJ1-3, with D possibly matching TRBD1 (5 bases). The CDR3 is made up of 14 amino acids. The V gene lost 8 bases and the J gene lost 0 bases, with 14 bases spanning the gap. Germline V lookup: CDR1 GTSNPN, CDR2 SVGIG (reference sequence). Here the CDR3 reads CAVRRGSSGNTIYF. In DNA form, the CDR3 reads TGTGCCGTCAGACGGGGGAGCTCTGGAAACACCATATATTTT.

This clone showed up just once. This chain connects TRBV4-2 to TRBJ2-5; D not certain. Germline V gene sequence: CDR1 LGHNA, CDR2 YNFKEQ. The ends were cut back, 0 bases at V and 2 bases at J, with 4 bases in the middle. The CDR3 is 13 amino acids. CDR3 coding DNA: TGTGCCAGCAGCCAAGACGGACAAGAGACCCAGTACTTC. Translation: CASSQDGQETQYF.

The J gene is TRBJ1-2, the V gene TRBV4-2, with no clear D. This CDR3 contains 15 residues. Germline V gives CDR1 LGHNA, CDR2 YNFKEQ. The ends were cut back, 3 bases at V and 4 bases at J, with 15 bases in the middle. Here the CDR3 DNA reads TGTGCCAGCAGCCAGCCCGCCCAGGAGTCCTATGGCTACACCTTC. Translated: CASSQPAQESYGYTF.

The V call is TRBV6-6, the J call TRBJ2-1; TRBD2 matches 9 bases. Germline loops: CDR1 MNHNY, CDR2 SVGAGI (reference sequence). The CDR3 runs to 13 residues. The junction had 3 bases not matched to a gene; V was cut back by 2 bases and J by 10 bases. Here the CDR3 reads CASSYAAGGEQFF. The CDR3 nucleotides are TGTGCCAGCAGTTACGCCGCGGGAGGGGAGCAGTTCTTC.

The chain is built from TRBV19 and TRBJ1-2, with D hard to call. Trimming stripped 5 bases from V and 8 bases from J, with 9 bases between. The CDR3 is 11 residues long. Germline V gene sequence: CDR1 LNHDA, CDR2 SQIVND (reference sequence). The CDR3 sequence is CASSVAVGYTF. CDR3 in DNA: TGTGCCAGTAGTGTGGCCGTAGGCTACACCTTC.

This clone appeared once. The V gene is TRBV11-2, the J gene TRBJ2-7; 7 bases are a match to TRBD2. The V segment lost 1 base and the J segment 2 bases; nucleotides outside the gene matches: 8. The length of the CDR3 is 16 residues. The germline V gene has CDR1 SGHAT and CDR2 FQNNGV. This CDR3 is CASSLGVGTIPYEQYF. As DNA, the CDR3 is TGTGCCAGCAGCTTAGGGGTCGGGACTATACCCTACGAGCAGTACTTC.

This clone was found once. This chain links TRBV9 with TRBJ1-4; the D gene is possibly TRBD1 (5 bases). The CDR3 is made up of 15 amino acids. Trimming removed 0 bases at V and 3 bases at J, with 9 bases between. Germline CDR1 reads SGDLS; CDR2 reads YYNGEE. The CDR3 here is CASSVVGGANEKLFF. As DNA, the CDR3 is TGTGCCAGCAGCGTAGTCGGGGGAGCTAATGAAAAACTGTTTTTT.

The rearrangement joins TRBV5-5 to TRBJ2-7, with D possibly matching TRBD2 (6 bases). CDR1 SGHKS and CDR2 YYEKEE come from the germline V gene (reference sequence). Trimming pared 4 bases from V and 2 bases from J, leaving 16 bases between. The CDR3 is 15 amino acids. The CDR3 DNA is TGTGCCAGCAGCCCCACTAGCCAAGTGGCCTACGAGCAGTACTTC. This encodes CASSPTSQVAYEQYF. Full variable domain (remainder filled in from reference TRBV5-5 and TRBJ2-7): DAGVTQSPTHLIKTRGQQVTLRCSPISGHKSVSWYQQVLGQGPQFIFQYYEKEERGRGNFPDRFSARQFPNYSSELNVNALLLGDSALYLCASSPTSQVAYEQYFGPGTRLTVT.

This clone was detected only once. The chain is built from TRBV12-3 or TRBV12-4 and TRBJ1-1, with TRBD1 as a possible D gene (5 bases). The CDR3 has 13 amino acids. V was clipped by 3 bases and J by 5 bases, with 10 bases between them. CDR3 in DNA: TGTGCCAGCAGTTTTGGATGGGGGACTGAAGCTTTCTTT. It is translated as CASSFGWGTEAFF.